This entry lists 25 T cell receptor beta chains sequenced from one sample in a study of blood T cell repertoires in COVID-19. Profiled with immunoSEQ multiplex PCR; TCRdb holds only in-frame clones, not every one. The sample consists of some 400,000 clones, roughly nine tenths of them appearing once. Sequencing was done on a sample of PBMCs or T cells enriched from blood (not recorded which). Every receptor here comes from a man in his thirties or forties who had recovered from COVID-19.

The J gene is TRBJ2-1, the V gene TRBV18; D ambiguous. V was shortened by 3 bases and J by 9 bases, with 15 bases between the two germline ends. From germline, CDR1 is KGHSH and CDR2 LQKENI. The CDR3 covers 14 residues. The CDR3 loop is CASSPSTEAGEQFF. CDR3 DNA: TGTGCCAGCTCACCTAGTACAGAAGCTGGTGAGCAGTTCTTC.

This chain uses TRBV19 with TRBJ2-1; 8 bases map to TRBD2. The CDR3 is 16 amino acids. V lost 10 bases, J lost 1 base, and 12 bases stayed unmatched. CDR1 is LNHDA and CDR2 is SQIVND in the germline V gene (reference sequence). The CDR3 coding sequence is TGTGCCACTCTCCCAGGCGGCGGGAGGTCCTACAATGAGCAGTTCTTC. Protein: CATLPGGGRSYNEQFF.

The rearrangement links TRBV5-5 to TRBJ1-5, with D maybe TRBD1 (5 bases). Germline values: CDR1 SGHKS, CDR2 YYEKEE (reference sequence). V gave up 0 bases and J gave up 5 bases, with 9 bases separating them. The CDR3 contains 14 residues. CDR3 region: CASSLVAGDQPQHF. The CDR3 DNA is TGTGCCAGCAGCTTGGTGGCGGGGGATCAGCCCCAGCATTTT.

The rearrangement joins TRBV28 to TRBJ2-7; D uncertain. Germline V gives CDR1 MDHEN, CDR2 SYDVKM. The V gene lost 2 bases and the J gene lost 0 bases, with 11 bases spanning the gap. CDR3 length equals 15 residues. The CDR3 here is CASSLPGEFSYEQYF. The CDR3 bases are TGTGCCAGCAGTTTACCCGGTGAGTTCTCCTACGAGCAGTACTTC.

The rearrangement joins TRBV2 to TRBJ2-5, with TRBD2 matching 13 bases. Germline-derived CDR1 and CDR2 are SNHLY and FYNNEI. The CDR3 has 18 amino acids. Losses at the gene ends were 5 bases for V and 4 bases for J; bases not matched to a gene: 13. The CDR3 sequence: CASSTPRTSGSVTETQYF. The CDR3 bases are TGTGCCAGCAGTACCCCGCGGACTAGCGGGAGTGTAACAGAGACCCAGTACTTC.

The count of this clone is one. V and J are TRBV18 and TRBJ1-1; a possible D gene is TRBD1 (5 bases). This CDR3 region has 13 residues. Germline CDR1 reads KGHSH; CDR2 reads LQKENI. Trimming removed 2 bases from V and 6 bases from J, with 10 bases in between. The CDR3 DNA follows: TGTGCCAGCTCACCAGGGGCAAGGTCTGAAGCTTTCTTT. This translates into CASSPGARSEAFF.

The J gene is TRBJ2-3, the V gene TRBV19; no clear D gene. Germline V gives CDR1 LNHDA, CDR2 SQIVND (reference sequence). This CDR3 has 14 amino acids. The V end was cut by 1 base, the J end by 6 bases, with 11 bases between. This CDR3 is CASSIVPGSDTQYF. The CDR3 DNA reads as TGTGCCAGTAGTATAGTCCCAGGATCGGATACGCAGTATTTT.

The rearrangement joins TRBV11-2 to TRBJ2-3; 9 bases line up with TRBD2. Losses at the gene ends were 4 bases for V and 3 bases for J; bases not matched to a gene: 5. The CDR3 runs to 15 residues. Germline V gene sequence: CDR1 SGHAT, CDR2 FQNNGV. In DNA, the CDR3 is TGTGCCAGCAGCTCGGGACTAGCATTGACAGATACGCAGTATTTT. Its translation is CASSSGLALTDTQYF. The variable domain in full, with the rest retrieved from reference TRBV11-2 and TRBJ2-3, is EAGVAQSPRYKIIEKRQSVAFWCNPISGHATLYWYQQILGQGPKLLIQFQNNGVVDDSQLPKDRFSAERLKGVDSTLKIQPAKLEDSAVYLCASSSGLALTDTQYFGPGTRLTVL.

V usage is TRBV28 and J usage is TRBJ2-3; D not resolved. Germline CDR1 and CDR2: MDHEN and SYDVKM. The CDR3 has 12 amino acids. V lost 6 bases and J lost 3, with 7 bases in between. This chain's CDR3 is CASRFTTDTQYF. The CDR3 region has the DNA TGTGCCAGCAGATTCACTACAGATACGCAGTATTTT.

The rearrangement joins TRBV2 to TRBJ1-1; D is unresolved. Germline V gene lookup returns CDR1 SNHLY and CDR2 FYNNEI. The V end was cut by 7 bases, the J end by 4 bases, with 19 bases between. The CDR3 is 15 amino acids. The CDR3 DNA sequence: TGTGCCAGCACCCCGGTGGAGGGAAGTGTCACTGAAGCTTTCTTT. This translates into CASTPVEGSVTEAFF.

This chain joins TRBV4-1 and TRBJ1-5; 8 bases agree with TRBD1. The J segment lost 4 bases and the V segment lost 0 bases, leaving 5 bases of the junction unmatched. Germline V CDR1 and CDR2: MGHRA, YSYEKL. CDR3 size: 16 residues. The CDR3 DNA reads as TGCGCCAGCAGCCAAGAAAGGGACAGGCCGAATCAGCCCCAGCATTTT. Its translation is CASSQERDRPNQPQHF.

This chain's CDR3 is CASSDGTGNNSPLHF. The CDR3, as DNA: TGTGCCAGCAGCGACGGGACAGGAAATAATTCACCCCTCCACTTT. The genes are TRBV5-4 and TRBJ1-6, with 8 bases fitting TRBD1. The CDR3 totals 15 residues. The trim removed 4 bases at V and 5 bases at J, leaving 5 bases unmatched. Germline V CDR1 and CDR2: SGHNT, YYREEE (reference sequence).

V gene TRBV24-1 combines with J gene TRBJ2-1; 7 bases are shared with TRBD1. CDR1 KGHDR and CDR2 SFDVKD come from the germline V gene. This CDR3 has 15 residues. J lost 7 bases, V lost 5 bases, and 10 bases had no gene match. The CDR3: CATSVSQDRPNEQFF. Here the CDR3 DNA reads TGTGCCACCAGTGTTAGCCAGGACAGGCCTAATGAGCAGTTCTTC.

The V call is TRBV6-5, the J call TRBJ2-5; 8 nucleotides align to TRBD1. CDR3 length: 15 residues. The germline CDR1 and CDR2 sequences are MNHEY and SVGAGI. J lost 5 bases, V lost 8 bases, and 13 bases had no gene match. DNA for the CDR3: TGTGCCAGCGTTATCACAGGGGGAATTTTGGAGACCCAGTACTTC. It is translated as CASVITGGILETQYF.

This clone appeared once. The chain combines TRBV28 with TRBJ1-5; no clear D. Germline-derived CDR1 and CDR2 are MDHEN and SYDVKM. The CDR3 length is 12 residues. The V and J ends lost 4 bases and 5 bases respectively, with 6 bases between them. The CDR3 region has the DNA TGTGCCAGCAGTTCCGACTATCAGCCCCAGCATTTT. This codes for CASSSDYQPQHF.

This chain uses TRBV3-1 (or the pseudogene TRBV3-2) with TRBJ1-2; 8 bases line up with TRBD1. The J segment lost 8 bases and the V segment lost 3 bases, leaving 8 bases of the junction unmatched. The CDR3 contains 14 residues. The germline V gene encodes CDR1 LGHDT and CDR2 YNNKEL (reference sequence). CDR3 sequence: CASSHADRAGGYTF. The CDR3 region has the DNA TGTGCCAGCAGCCATGCGGACAGGGCGGGGGGCTACACCTTC.

The CDR3 nucleotides read TGTGCCAGCAACCTGGACAGCTACAATGAGCAGTTCTTC. This sequence encodes CASNLDSYNEQFF. The chain is built from TRBV12-3 or TRBV12-4 and TRBJ2-1; D possibly corresponds to TRBD1 (6 bases). Trimming removed 7 bases from V and 3 bases from J, with 10 bases in between. The length of the CDR3 is 13 residues.

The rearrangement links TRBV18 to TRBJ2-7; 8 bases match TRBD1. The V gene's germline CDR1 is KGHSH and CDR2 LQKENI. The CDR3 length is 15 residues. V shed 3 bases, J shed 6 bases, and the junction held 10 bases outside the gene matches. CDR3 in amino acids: CASSPPGGAFGEQYF. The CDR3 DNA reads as TGTGCCAGCTCACCCCCAGGGGGCGCTTTTGGCGAGCAGTACTTC.

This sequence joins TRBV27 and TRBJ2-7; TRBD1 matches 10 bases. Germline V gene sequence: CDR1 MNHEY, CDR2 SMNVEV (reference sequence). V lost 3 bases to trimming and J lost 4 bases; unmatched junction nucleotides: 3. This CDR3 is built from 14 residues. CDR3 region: CASSFGDRGYEQYF. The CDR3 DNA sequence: TGTGCCAGCAGTTTTGGGGACAGGGGATACGAGCAGTACTTC.

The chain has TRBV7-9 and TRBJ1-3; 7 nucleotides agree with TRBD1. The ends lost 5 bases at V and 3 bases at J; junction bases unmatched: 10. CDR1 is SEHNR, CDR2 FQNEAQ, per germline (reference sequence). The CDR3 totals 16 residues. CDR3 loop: CASSLYQTGVGNTIYF. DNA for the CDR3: TGTGCCAGCAGCCTATATCAAACAGGGGTTGGAAACACCATATATTTT. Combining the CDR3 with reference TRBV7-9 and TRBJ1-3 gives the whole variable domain DTGVSQNPRHKITKRGQNVTFRCDPISEHNRLYWYRQTLGQGPEFLTYFQNEAQLEKSRLLSDRFSAERPKGSFSTLEIQRTEQGDSAMYLCASSLYQTGVGNTIYFGEGSWLTVV.

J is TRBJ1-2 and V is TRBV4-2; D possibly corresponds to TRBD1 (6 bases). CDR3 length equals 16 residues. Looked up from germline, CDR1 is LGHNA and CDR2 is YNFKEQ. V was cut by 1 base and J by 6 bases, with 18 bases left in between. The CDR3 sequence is CASSQGGDRMGDGYTF. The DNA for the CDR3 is TGTGCCAGCAGCCAAGGGGGTGACAGGATGGGAGATGGCTACACCTTC.

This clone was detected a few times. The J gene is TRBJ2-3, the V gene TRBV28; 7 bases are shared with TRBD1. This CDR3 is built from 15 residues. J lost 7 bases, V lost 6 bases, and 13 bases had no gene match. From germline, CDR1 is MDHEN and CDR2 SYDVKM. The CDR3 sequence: CASSTGTVSSNTQYF. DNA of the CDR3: TGTGCCAGCAGCACCGGGACAGTCAGCTCAAATACGCAGTATTTT.

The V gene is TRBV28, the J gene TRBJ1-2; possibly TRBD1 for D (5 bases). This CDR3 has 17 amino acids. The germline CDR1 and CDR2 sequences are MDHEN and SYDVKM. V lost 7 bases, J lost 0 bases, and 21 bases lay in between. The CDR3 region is CASTANFGTGANYGYTF. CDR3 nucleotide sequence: TGTGCCAGCACTGCTAACTTCGGGACTGGAGCTAACTATGGCTACACCTTC.

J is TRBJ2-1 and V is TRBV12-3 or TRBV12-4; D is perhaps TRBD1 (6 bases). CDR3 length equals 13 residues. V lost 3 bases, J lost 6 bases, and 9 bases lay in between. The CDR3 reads CASSLIRGNEQFF. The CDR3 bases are TGTGCCAGCAGTTTGATCAGGGGCAATGAGCAGTTCTTC.

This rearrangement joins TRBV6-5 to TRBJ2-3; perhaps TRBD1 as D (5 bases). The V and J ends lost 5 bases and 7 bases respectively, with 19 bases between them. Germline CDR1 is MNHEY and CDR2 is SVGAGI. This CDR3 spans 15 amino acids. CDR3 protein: CASSTREAGVYTQYF. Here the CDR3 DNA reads TGTGCCAGCAGTACCAGGGAAGCTGGGGTGTATACGCAGTATTTT.